Listed below are T cell receptor beta chains from one sample, sequenced in a study of blood T cell repertoires in COVID-19. The table came from immunoSEQ multiplex PCR; TCRdb's copy has only in-frame clones and leaves some out. The table lists 350,000 to 450,000 clones, approximately 86% of them singletons. The sequencing input was peripheral blood. These receptors all stem from a woman in her sixties with COVID-19, enrolled during active disease. Both conserved end residues are part of each CDR3. Fields, in order: V gene, clone size, J gene, D gene, CDR3 protein, CDR3 DNA. The D gene is left open where the match is weak. Expanded clones get a size class; other rows say once, few or many, or leave the size out.

TRBV30	-	TRBJ2-5	TRBD2	CACPGLAGGGKETQYF	TGTGCCTGTCCGGGACTAGCGGGGGGGGGAAAAGAGACCCAGTACTTC
TRBV3-1/TRBV3-2	-	TRBJ2-1	-	CASSPQGNSYNEQFF	TGTGCCAGCAGCCCACAGGGTAACTCCTACAATGAGCAGTTCTTC
TRBV7-9	-	TRBJ1-2	-	CASSLRGTNYGYTF	TGTGCCAGCAGCTTGCGAGGGACTAACTATGGCTACACCTTC
TRBV5-4	-	TRBJ1-2	TRBD1	CASSLAEIGQGDYGYTF	TGTGCCAGCAGCTTGGCTGAAATAGGACAGGGGGACTATGGCTACACCTTC
TRBV29-1	-	TRBJ1-2	-	CSVATGLGYGYTF	TGCAGCGTAGCTACAGGTCTCGGATATGGCTACACCTTC
TRBV12-5	-	TRBJ1-4	TRBD1	CASGLGTGEDEKLFF	TGTGCTAGTGGTTTGGGTACAGGGGAGGATGAAAAACTGTTTTTT
TRBV19	-	TRBJ2-3	TRBD2	CASNPSGGLTDTQYF	TGTGCCAGTAACCCTAGCGGGGGGCTGACAGATACGCAGTATTTT
TRBV11-3	-	TRBJ2-2	-	CASSLGGGWTGELFF	TGTGCCAGCAGCTTAGGAGGGGGTTGGACCGGGGAGCTGTTTTTT
TRBV19	-	TRBJ2-1	TRBD2	CASSIRTSGGAGHEQFF	TGTGCCAGTAGTATCCGGACTAGCGGGGGGGCCGGGCATGAGCAGTTCTTC
TRBV7-2	-	TRBJ2-2	-	CASSLLPDTGELFF	TGTGCCAGCAGCTTACTACCGGACACCGGGGAGCTGTTTTTT
TRBV9	-	TRBJ2-7	TRBD2	CASSLGGADSYEQYF	TGTGCCAGCAGCTTGGGAGGGGCTGACTCCTACGAGCAGTACTTC
TRBV7-2	-	TRBJ1-2	-	CASSFSGVAVQVYTF	TGTGCCAGCAGCTTTAGCGGAGTGGCAGTCCAGGTTTACACCTTC
TRBV19	once	TRBJ1-2	TRBD1	CASSARTGGSWGYTF	TGTGCCAGTAGTGCCCGGACAGGGGGCTCTTGGGGCTACACCTTC
TRBV13	-	TRBJ2-3	TRBD2	CASSLLLAGAGDTQYF	TGTGCCAGCAGCTTATTACTAGCGGGGGCCGGGGATACGCAGTATTTT
TRBV9	-	TRBJ2-7	-	CASNKRRLDYEQYF	TGTGCCAGCAACAAGCGCCGCTTGGACTACGAGCAGTACTTC
TRBV5-4	once	TRBJ1-1	-	CASSSRVMNTEAFF	TGTGCCAGCAGCTCCAGGGTGATGAACACTGAAGCTTTCTTT
TRBV11-2	once	TRBJ2-5	TRBD1	CASSLGVRQGFQETQYF	TGTGCCAGCAGCTTAGGAGTTCGACAGGGCTTCCAAGAGACCCAGTACTTC
TRBV7-2	-	TRBJ1-2	-	CASSLAIRRVGYTF	TGTGCCAGCAGCTTAGCGATCCGGAGGGTTGGCTACACCTTC
TRBV2	-	TRBJ1-5	TRBD1	CASQGEYSNQPQHF	TGTGCCAGCCAGGGGGAATATAGCAATCAGCCCCAGCATTTT
TRBV5-4	few	TRBJ2-1	-	CASSPGSGSYNEQFF	TGTGCCAGCAGCCCCGGGTCGGGGTCCTACAATGAGCAGTTCTTC
TRBV5-1	once	TRBJ1-1	-	CASSFNLNTEAFF	TGCGCCAGCAGCTTTAATTTGAACACTGAAGCTTTCTTT
TRBV11-2	-	TRBJ2-5	-	CASSSGGGGQDSLQETQYF	TGTGCCAGCAGCTCCGGAGGGGGGGGCCAAGATTCGTTACAAGAGACCCAGTACTTC
TRBV12-3/TRBV12-4	-	TRBJ2-1	-	CASKTPPVDEQFF	TGTGCCAGCAAAACTCCTCCGGTCGATGAGCAGTTCTTC
TRBV6-1	-	TRBJ1-2	-	CASSETLAVYGYTF	TGTGCCAGCAGTGAAACCTTGGCGGTCTATGGCTACACCTTC
TRBV7-8	once	TRBJ2-1	TRBD1	CASSLDRGWGEQFF	TGTGCCAGCAGCTTAGACAGGGGATGGGGTGAGCAGTTCTTC
TRBV5-5	-	TRBJ2-7	TRBD1	CASSDGQGPALEQYF	TGTGCCAGCAGCGATGGACAGGGTCCCGCTCTCGAGCAGTACTTC
TRBV12-3/TRBV12-4	-	TRBJ1-3	-	CASSLGGNTIYF	TGTGCCAGCAGTTTAGGAGGGAACACCATATATTTT
TRBV7-8	-	TRBJ1-2	TRBD1	CASSPQGATNYGYTF	TGTGCCAGCAGCCCACAGGGGGCAACTAACTATGGCTACACCTTC
TRBV27	-	TRBJ1-1	TRBD1	CASSQRTGGGTEAFF	TGTGCCAGCAGCCAGCGGACAGGGGGAGGCACTGAAGCTTTCTTT
TRBV7-2	-	TRBJ2-4	-	CASSLGAGAKNIQYF	TGTGCCAGCAGCTTAGGGGCAGGGGCAAAAAACATTCAGTACTTC
TRBV7-8	-	TRBJ2-5	TRBD2	CASSPTSGQETQYF	TGTGCCAGCAGCCCGACTAGCGGGCAAGAGACCCAGTACTTC
TRBV23-1	-	TRBJ2-4	-	CASSQSVRAKNIQYF	TGCGCCAGCAGTCAATCGGTGAGGGCCAAAAACATTCAGTACTTC
TRBV9	-	TRBJ1-2	-	CASSMSGYGYTF	TGTGCCAGCAGTATGTCAGGCTATGGCTACACCTTC
TRBV4-1	once	TRBJ2-5	-	CASSQDQGETQYF	TGCGCCAGCAGCCAAGATCAGGGAGAGACCCAGTACTTC
TRBV7-9	-	TRBJ1-1	TRBD1	CAISGQVYTEAFF	TGTGCCATCTCGGGACAGGTGTACACTGAAGCTTTCTTT
TRBV19	-	TRBJ2-1	TRBD2	CASSIVGLAGGEGNEQFF	TGTGCCAGTAGTATAGTGGGCCTAGCGGGGGGAGAGGGCAATGAGCAGTTCTTC
TRBV5-4	-	TRBJ2-1	-	CASSFRDFSYNEQFF	TGTGCCAGCAGCTTCCGGGACTTCTCCTACAATGAGCAGTTCTTC
TRBV9	-	TRBJ1-6	TRBD1	CASAVRDRNSPLHF	TGTGCCAGCGCGGTCCGGGACAGAAATTCACCCCTCCACTTT
TRBV7-7	-	TRBJ2-1	-	CASSIYEQFF	TGTGCCAGCAGCATCTATGAGCAGTTCTTC
TRBV7-3	-	TRBJ2-1	-	CASTNTEGGEQFF	TGTGCCAGCACCAACACCGAAGGAGGTGAGCAGTTCTTC
TRBV30	once	TRBJ1-4	-	CAWSSGSQAEKLFF	TGTGCCTGGAGCTCTGGGTCTCAGGCCGAAAAACTGTTTTTT
TRBV27	-	TRBJ2-5	-	CASSLSWRRETQYF	TGTGCCAGCAGTCTGTCCTGGAGACGAGAGACCCAGTACTTC
TRBV23-1	-	TRBJ2-2	-	CASSRSTGRGNTGELFF	TGCGCCAGCAGTCGTTCCACGGGCAGGGGAAACACCGGGGAGCTGTTTTTT
TRBV9	-	TRBJ2-1	TRBD2	CASSVVGGIGEQFF	TGTGCCAGCAGCGTAGTCGGGGGGATCGGTGAGCAGTTCTTC
TRBV12-3/TRBV12-4	few	TRBJ1-2	-	CASTPQGPYGYTF	TGTGCCAGCACCCCACAGGGTCCCTATGGCTACACCTTC
TRBV19	many	TRBJ1-6	-	CASSIEGSAYNSPLHF	TGTGCCAGTAGTATAGAAGGCAGCGCCTATAATTCACCCCTCCACTTT
TRBV6-5	-	TRBJ2-5	-	CASSSALAETQYF	TGTGCCAGCAGTTCAGCATTAGCTGAGACCCAGTACTTC
TRBV19	few	TRBJ1-5	-	CASHFDNNQPQHF	TGTGCCTCACACTTTGACAACAATCAGCCCCAGCATTTT
TRBV9	few	TRBJ1-1	-	CASSGGRPEGTEAFF	TGTGCCAGCAGCGGAGGACGGCCCGAGGGCACTGAAGCTTTCTTT
TRBV11-1	-	TRBJ1-5	-	CASSPGGISNQPQHF	TGTGCCAGCAGCCCCGGCGGGATTAGCAATCAGCCCCAGCATTTT
TRBV5-1	-	TRBJ2-6	-	CASSDSSGANVLTF	TGCGCCAGCAGCGACAGCTCTGGGGCCAACGTCCTGACTTTC
TRBV10-2	-	TRBJ1-1	TRBD1	CASSEQGATEAFF	TGCGCCAGCAGTGAGCAGGGGGCGACTGAAGCTTTCTTT
TRBV7-9	-	TRBJ2-1	-	CASSLSRYNEQFF	TGTGCCAGCAGCTTATCCAGATACAATGAGCAGTTCTTC
TRBV10-1	once	TRBJ1-3	-	CASSDHSKTGGARHSSGNTIYF	TGCGCCAGCAGTGACCACTCCAAGACAGGTGGAGCACGCCACTCCTCTGGAAACACCATATATTTT